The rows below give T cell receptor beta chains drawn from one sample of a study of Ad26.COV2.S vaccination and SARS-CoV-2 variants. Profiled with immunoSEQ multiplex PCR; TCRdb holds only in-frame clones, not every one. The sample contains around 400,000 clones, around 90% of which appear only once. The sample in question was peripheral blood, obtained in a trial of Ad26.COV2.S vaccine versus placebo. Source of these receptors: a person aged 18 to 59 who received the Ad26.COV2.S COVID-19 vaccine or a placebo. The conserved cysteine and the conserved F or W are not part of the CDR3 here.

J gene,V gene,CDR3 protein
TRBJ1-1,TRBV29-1,SVLGRNTEAF
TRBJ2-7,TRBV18,ASSAGTGADIYEQY
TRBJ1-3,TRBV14,ASRYASGNTIY
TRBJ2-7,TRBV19,ASSIDSGRYEQY
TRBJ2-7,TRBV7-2,ASSGRESPYEQY
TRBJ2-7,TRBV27,ASSPLGQGSGSYEQY
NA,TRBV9,ASSQTSATYNEQF
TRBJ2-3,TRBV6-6,AASGGDRGTDTQY
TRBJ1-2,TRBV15,ATSRLGAYGYT
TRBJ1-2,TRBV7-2,ASSQRAGPHGYT
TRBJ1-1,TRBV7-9,ASSLAGLGAF
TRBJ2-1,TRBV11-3,ASSLGGISYNEQF
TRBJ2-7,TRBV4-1,ASSQHGRVGGGYEQY
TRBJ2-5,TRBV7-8,ASSFTDEETQY
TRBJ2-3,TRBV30,AWSVQNTDTQY
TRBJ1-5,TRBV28,ASSLTPSNQPQH
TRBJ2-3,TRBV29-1,SVEGWTSEEY
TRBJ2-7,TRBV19,ASSAYRGPNYEQY
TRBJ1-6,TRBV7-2,ASSLAVNNSPLH
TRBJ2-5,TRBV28,ASSFPGTTQETQY
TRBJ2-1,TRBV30,AWSRTSGSNEQF
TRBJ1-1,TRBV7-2,ASRTSLVGRTEAF
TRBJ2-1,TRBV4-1,ASSQEKGGLQDNEQF
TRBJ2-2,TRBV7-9,ASSLTGELF
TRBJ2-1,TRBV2,ASSEGGPGFNNEQF
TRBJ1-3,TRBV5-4,ASSLEGGLGNTIY
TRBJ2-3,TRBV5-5,ASSLGLAGNTDTQY